This T cell receptor (beta chain) was documented in a study of cytomegalovirus exposure and HLA in healthy donors. In its sample, this clone was seen a few times. The primer mix had 60 Vbeta and 13 Jbeta primers. Clones were sequenced by immunoSEQ multiplex PCR, and TCRdb holds only the in-frame ones, with some missing. The sample includes about 140,000 clones, about 80% of them seen just once. After removal of 5 bases from V and 16 bases from J, the junction contained 8 bases not matched to a gene. Germline CDR1 PRHDT, CDR2 FYEKMQ (reference sequence). This CDR3 region has 11 residues. The chain joins TRBV13 to TRBJ2-1; 7 bases are a match to TRBD2. The clonotype originates from a woman aged 18-29 years in good health and CMV-seropositive. The sequenced material came from PBMCs. DNA for the CDR3: TGTGCCAGCAGCAGTAGGGGAGGGAAATTCTTC. As protein: CASSSRGGKFF.